Detailed here is one T cell receptor beta chain. Some clones are missing from TCRdb's copy, which holds only in-frame ones; the method was immunoSEQ multiplex PCR. The table lists nearly 110,000 clones, about 89% of them singletons. This entry belongs to a study of T cell responses to AZD1222 COVID-19 vaccine. After removal of 1 base from V and 9 bases from J, the junction contained 24 bases not matched to a gene. Germline CDR1 is KGHDR and CDR2 is SFDVKD. The CDR3 is 22 residues long. The V gene is TRBV24-1, the J gene TRBJ2-1, with 12 positions matching TRBD2. This specimen was peripheral blood, taken on day 0 of AZD1222 vaccination. This TCR was sampled from an adult in good health. The CDR3 sequence is CATSDLKVRDRGGLAGGSEQFF. CDR3 coding DNA: TGTGCCACCAGTGATTTAAAAGTTAGGGATCGCGGGGGGCTAGCGGGAGGGAGTGAGCAGTTCTTC.